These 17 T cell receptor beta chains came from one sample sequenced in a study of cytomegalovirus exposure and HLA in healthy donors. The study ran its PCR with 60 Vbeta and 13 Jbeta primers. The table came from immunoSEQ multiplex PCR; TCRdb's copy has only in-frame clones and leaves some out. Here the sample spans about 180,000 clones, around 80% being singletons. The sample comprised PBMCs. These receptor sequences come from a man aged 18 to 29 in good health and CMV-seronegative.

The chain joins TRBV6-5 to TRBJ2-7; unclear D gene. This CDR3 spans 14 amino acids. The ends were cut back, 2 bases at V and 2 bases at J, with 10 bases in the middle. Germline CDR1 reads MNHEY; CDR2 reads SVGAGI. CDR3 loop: CASSYAPEAYEQYF. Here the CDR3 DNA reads TGTGCCAGCAGTTACGCCCCCGAGGCCTACGAGCAGTACTTC.

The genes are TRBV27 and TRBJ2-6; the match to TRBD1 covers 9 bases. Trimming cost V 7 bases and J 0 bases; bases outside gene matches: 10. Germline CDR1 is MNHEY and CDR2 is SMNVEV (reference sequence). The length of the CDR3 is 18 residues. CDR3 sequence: CASTLVGQGISGANVLTF. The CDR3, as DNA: TGTGCCAGCACCCTCGTGGGACAGGGTATCTCTGGGGCCAACGTCCTGACTTTC. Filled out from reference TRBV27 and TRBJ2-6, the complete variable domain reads EAQVTQNPRYLITVTGKKLTVTCSQNMNHEYMSWYRQDPGLGLRQIYYSMNVEVTDKGDVPEGYKVSRKEKRNFPLILESPSPNQTSLYFCASTLVGQGISGANVLTFGAGSRLTVL.

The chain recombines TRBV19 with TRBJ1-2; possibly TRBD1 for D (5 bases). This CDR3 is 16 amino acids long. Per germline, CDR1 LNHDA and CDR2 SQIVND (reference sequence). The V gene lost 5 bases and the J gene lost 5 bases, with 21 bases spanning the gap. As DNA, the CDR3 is TGTGCCAGTAGTTCAGACCCCTCAGGGCCTCAATATGGCTACACCTTC. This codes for CASSSDPSGPQYGYTF.

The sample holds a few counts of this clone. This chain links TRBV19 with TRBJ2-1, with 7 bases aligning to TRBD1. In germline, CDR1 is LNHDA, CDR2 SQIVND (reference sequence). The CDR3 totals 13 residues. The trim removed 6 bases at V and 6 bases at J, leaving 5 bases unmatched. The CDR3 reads CASRPPGGNEQFF. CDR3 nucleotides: TGTGCCAGTAGGCCCCCAGGGGGCAATGAGCAGTTCTTC. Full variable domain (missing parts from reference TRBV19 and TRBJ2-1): DGGITQSPKYLFRKEGQNVTLSCEQNLNHDAMYWYRQDPGQGLRLIYYSQIVNDFQKGDIAEGYSVSREKKESFPLTVTSAQKNPTAFYLCASRPPGGNEQFFGPGTRLTVL.

The CDR3: CASSIAVSSYNEQFF. The DNA for the CDR3 is TGTGCCAGTAGTATAGCGGTAAGCTCCTACAATGAGCAGTTCTTC. V gene TRBV19 combines with J gene TRBJ2-1; D not resolved. Germline V gene sequence: CDR1 LNHDA, CDR2 SQIVND (reference sequence). V was pared by 1 base and J by 0 bases, with 7 bases between. The CDR3 has 15 amino acids.

The CDR3 nucleotides are TGTGCCAGCAGCTCAAGGACTAGCGGGAGAGGCGAGCAGTTCTTC. Residues: CASSSRTSGRGEQFF. The chain is built from TRBV7-2 and TRBJ2-1; 13 nucleotides match TRBD2. Germline CDR1 is SGHTA and CDR2 is FQGNSA. With V trimmed by 4 bases and J by 10 bases, 7 bases remained unmatched. The CDR3 is made up of 15 amino acids.

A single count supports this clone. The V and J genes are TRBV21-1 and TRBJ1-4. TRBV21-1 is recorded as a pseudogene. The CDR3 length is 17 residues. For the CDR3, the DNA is TGTGCCAGCAGCAAAGCCCCCGCGGGGTGGATGTGGGAAAAACTGTTTTTT. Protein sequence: CASSKAPAGWMWEKLFF.

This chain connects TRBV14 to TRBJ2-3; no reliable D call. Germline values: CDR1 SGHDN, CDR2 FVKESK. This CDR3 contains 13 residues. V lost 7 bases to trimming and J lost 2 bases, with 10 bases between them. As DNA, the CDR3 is TGTGCCAGCACAACCACTTACACAGATACGCAGTATTTT. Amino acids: CASTTTYTDTQYF.

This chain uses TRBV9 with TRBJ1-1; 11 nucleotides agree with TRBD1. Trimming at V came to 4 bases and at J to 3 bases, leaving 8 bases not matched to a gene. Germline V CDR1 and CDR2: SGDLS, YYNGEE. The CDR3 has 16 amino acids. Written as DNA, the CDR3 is TGTGCCAGCAGCTTCTATGGACAGGGGGCGGACACTGAAGCTTTCTTT. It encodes CASSFYGQGADTEAFF.

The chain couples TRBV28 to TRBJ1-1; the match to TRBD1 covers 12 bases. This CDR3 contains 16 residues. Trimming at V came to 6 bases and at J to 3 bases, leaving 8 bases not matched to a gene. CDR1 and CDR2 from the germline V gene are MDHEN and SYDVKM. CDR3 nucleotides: TGTGCCAGCAGCCTGACCGGGACAGGGGGCTACACTGAAGCTTTCTTT. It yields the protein CASSLTGTGGYTEAFF.

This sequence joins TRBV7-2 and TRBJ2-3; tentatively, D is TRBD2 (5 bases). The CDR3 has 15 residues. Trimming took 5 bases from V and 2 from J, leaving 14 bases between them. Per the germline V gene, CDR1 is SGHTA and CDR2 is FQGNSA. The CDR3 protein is CASSHSIANTDTQYF. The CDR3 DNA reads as TGTGCCAGCAGCCATTCAATAGCGAACACAGATACGCAGTATTTT.

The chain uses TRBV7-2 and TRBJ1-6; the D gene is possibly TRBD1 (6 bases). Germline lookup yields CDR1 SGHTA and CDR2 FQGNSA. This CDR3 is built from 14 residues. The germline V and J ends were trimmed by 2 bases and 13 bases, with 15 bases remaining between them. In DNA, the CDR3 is TGTGCCAGCAGCTTAAGCTCCGGACAGCCCCCCCTCCACTTT. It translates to CASSLSSGQPPLHF.

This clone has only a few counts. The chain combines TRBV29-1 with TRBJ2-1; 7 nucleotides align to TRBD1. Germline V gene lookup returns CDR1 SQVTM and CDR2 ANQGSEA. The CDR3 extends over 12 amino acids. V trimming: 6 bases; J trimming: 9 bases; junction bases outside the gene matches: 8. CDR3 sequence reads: CSVRGQFGEQFF. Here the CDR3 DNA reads TGCAGCGTGAGGGGACAGTTCGGTGAGCAGTTCTTC.

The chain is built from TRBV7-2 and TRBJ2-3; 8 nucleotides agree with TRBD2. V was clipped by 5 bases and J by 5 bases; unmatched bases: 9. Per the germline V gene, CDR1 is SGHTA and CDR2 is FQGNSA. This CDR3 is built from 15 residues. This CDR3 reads CASSPGGPRRDTQYF. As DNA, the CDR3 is TGTGCCAGCAGCCCGGGGGGGCCTCGGAGAGATACGCAGTATTTT. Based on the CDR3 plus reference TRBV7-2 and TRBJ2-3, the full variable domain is GAGVSQSPSNKVTEKGKDVELRCDPISGHTALYWYRQSLGQGLEFLIYFQGNSAPDKSGLPSDRFSAERTGGSVSTLTIQRTQQEDSAVYLCASSPGGPRRDTQYFGPGTRLTVL.

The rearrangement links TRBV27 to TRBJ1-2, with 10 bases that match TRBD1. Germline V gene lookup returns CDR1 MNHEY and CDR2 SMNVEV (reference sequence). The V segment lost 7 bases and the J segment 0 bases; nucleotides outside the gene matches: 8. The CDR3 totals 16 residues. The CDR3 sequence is CASKLDRGKANYGYTF. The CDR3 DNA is TGTGCCAGCAAGCTGGACAGGGGGAAAGCTAACTATGGCTACACCTTC.

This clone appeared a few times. The CDR3 loop is CASSWGTERVEQFF. CDR3 bases: TGTGCCAGCAGTTGGGGGACAGAACGAGTTGAGCAGTTCTTC. This chain uses TRBV6-6 with TRBJ2-1; 7 positions match TRBD1. The CDR3 is made up of 14 amino acids. CDR1 and CDR2 (germline): MNHNY, SVGAGI (reference sequence). With 4 bases clipped from V and 9 bases from J, the junction kept 9 bases outside the gene matches.

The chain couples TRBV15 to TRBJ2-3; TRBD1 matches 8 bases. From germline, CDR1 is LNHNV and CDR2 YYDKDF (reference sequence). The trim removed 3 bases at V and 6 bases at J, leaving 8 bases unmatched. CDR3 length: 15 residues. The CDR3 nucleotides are TGTGCCACCAGCAGGATCACAGGGGGGCGGGATACGCAGTATTTT. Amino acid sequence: CATSRITGGRDTQYF.